The T cell receptor (beta chain) under discussion was sequenced for a study of T cell responses to AZD1222 COVID-19 vaccine. The CDR3 consists of 17 residues. Looked up from germline, CDR1 is KGHDR and CDR2 is SFDVKD. Trimming pared 5 bases from V and 0 bases from J, leaving 13 bases between. The data were produced by immunoSEQ multiplex PCR, yet TCRdb's version contains in-frame clones alone and is incomplete. The repertoire holds fewer than 200,000 clones, with roughly 94% as singletons. The sequence came from an adult who received the AZD1222 COVID-19 vaccine. Sample: peripheral blood, taken 28 days after the second AZD1222 dose. The V and J genes are TRBV24-1 and TRBJ2-6, with D possibly TRBD2 on 5 matching bases. The CDR3 loop reads CATSGRSGYSGANVLTF. CDR3 sequence (DNA): TGTGCCACCAGTGGGCGGAGCGGATACTCTGGGGCCAACGTCCTGACTTTC.